Following are 31 T cell receptor beta chains from one sample sequenced in a study of blood T cells in healthy people across ages. A second PCR, run for about 7 to 11 cycles, used a sample-barcoded 5' primer plus a J-beta primer mix. TCRdb ran MiXCR on the 5' RACE reads and lists one entry per CDR3 protein. The profile shows over 450,000 distinct CDR3 sequences, 24% of them singletons. This sample also belongs to another study, concerning T cells of mothers and their children.

Sequenced sample: blood. The receptors stem from a boy between 10 and 17 years old in good health.

The chain recombines TRBV24-1 with TRBJ2-3; a weak D match, TRBD1 (7 bases). Looked up from germline, CDR1 is KGHDR and CDR2 is SFDVKD. The V end lost 3 bases, the J end lost 5 bases, and 11 bases lay between the germline ends. The CDR3 covers 14 residues. The CDR3 region has the DNA TGTGCCACCAGTGATCGACAGGGACTAGATACGCAGTATTTT. Encoded protein: CATSDRQGLDTQYF.

This clonotype was seen a handful of times. The chain employs TRBV12-3 or TRBV12-4 and TRBJ2-5, with 12 nucleotides matching TRBD1. The J call may be faulty, since TRBJ2-7 better matches the DNA end. CDR3 length: 14 residues. Here the CDR3 reads CASSKGTGGHEQYF. CDR3 in DNA: TGTGCCAGCAGTAAAGGGACAGGGGGCCACGAGCAGTACTTC.

The chain links TRBV23-1 to TRBJ1-2; D gene unclear. TRBV23-1 falls under the ORF class, with uncertain function. Trimming cost V 0 bases and J 3 bases, with 14 bases left between them. The CDR3 extends over 16 amino acids. The chain's CDR3 is CASSQSNGPWDYGYTF. The CDR3 nucleotides read TGCGCCAGCAGTCAATCTAATGGACCCTGGGACTATGGCTACACCTTC.

The CDR3 sequence is CASSQGTSGYSYEQYF. CDR3 nucleotide sequence: TGTGCCAGCAGCCAGGGGACTAGCGGGTACTCCTACGAGCAGTACTTC. This chain links TRBV14 with TRBJ2-7; the match to TRBD2 covers 12 bases. The V segment lost 3 bases and the J segment 0 bases; nucleotides outside the gene matches: 3. Germline loops: CDR1 SGHDN, CDR2 FVKESK. The CDR3 is made up of 16 amino acids. Filled out from reference TRBV14 and TRBJ2-7, the complete variable domain reads EAGVTQFPSHSVIEKGQTVTLRCDPISGHDNLYWYRRVMGKEIKFLLHFVKESKQDESGMPNNRFLAERTGGTYSTLKVQPAELEDSGVYFCASSQGTSGYSYEQYFGPGTRLTVT.

This clonotype was counted ten times or more. V is TRBV10-3 and J is TRBJ1-4, with TRBD1 matching over 7 bases. The CDR3 is 15 amino acids. V was pared by 3 bases and J by 2 bases, with 3 bases of the junction left unmatched. The germline CDR1 and CDR2 sequences are ENHRY and SYGVKD. DNA for the CDR3: TGTGCCATCAGTGACCCACAGGGGACTAATGAAAAACTGTTTTTT. Translated, it gives CAISDPQGTNEKLFF.

The gene calls are TRBV5-6 and TRBJ1-1; weak D call: TRBD1 (5 bases). This CDR3 comprises 17 residues. V lost 3 bases and J 4 bases, leaving 22 bases between the germline ends. Germline loops: CDR1 SGHDT, CDR2 YYEEEE. CDR3 amino acids: CASSSNLPGIDSTEAFF. The CDR3, as DNA: TGTGCCAGCAGCTCGAATCTCCCAGGCATCGACAGCACTGAAGCTTTCTTT.

The CDR3 loop reads CASTPGDLYNEQFF. The CDR3 nucleotides read TGTGCCAGCACCCCGGGTGACTTATACAATGAGCAGTTCTTC. The chain combines TRBV28 with TRBJ2-1, with D uncertain. Germline V gene sequence: CDR1 MDHEN, CDR2 SYDVKM. V gave up 7 bases and J gave up 4 bases, with 14 bases separating them. The CDR3 extends over 14 amino acids.

The gene calls are TRBV20-1 and TRBJ1-2; weak D call: TRBD1 (5 bases). CDR3 length: 11 residues. Germline loops: CDR1 DFQATT, CDR2 SNEGSKA (reference sequence). V was pared by 4 bases and J by 10 bases, with 13 bases between. CDR3 sequence reads: CSATGGGTYTF. The CDR3 region has the DNA TGCAGTGCTACAGGCGGGGGAACCTACACCTTC.

V usage is TRBV5-1 and J usage is TRBJ2-1, with a possible D match to TRBD2 (5 bases). Germline CDR1 and CDR2: SGHRS and YFSETQ. V lost 0 bases, J lost 3 bases, and 13 bases lay in between. This CDR3 has 16 residues. For the CDR3, the DNA is TGCGCCAGCAGCTTGGGGGTAGGACTCTTCTACAATGAGCAGTTCTTC. It encodes CASSLGVGLFYNEQFF.

The gene calls are TRBV6-5 and TRBJ2-5, with D possibly being TRBD1 (6 bases). The germline V gene encodes CDR1 MNHEY and CDR2 SVGAGI. V lost 2 bases and J lost 0, with 25 bases in between. This CDR3 is 20 amino acids long. In DNA, the CDR3 is TGTGCCAGCAGTTACGGTGAGGGGCAGCGGTCAGGGGATGACCAAGAGACCCAGTACTTC. Translating it yields CASSYGEGQRSGDDQETQYF.

The J gene is TRBJ1-6, the V gene TRBV4-3; weak D call: TRBD1 (6 bases). V lost 4 bases and J lost 10, with 11 bases in between. CDR1 is LGHNA and CDR2 is YSLEER in the germline V gene. The CDR3 covers 13 residues. The CDR3 DNA follows: TGCGCCAGCAGCCCTAATACAGGGTCACCCCTCCACTTT. It translates to CASSPNTGSPLHF.

The V gene is TRBV3-1, the J gene TRBJ2-1; D is ambiguous. The CDR3 spans 14 residues. Trimming took off 4 bases at V and 2 bases at J, with 9 bases between the two ends. Germline V gene data show CDR1 as LGHDT and CDR2 as YNNKEL (reference sequence). This CDR3 reads CASSPTRTYNEQFF. For the CDR3, the DNA is TGTGCCAGCAGCCCGACACGAACCTACAATGAGCAGTTCTTC.

V and J are TRBV29-1 and TRBJ2-5; 7 nucleotides line up with TRBD1. The CDR3 consists of 14 residues. CDR1 and CDR2 from the germline V gene are SQVTM and ANQGSEA. The J segment lost 2 bases and the V segment lost 7 bases, leaving 10 bases of the junction unmatched. For the CDR3, the DNA is TGCAGCGCCCTAATGGAGGACAGGCAAGAGACCCAGTACTTC. It yields the protein CSALMEDRQETQYF.

The rearrangement joins TRBV4-1 to TRBJ1-4, with D possibly TRBD1 on 5 matching bases. Germline CDR1 is MGHRA and CDR2 is YSYEKL. The CDR3 extends over 14 amino acids. Between the trimmed V and J ends, which lost 4 bases and 3 bases, there was a span of 9 bases. The CDR3 DNA sequence: TGCGCCAGCAGCCCGGGGGGTTCTAATGAAAAACTGTTTTTT. Encoded protein: CASSPGGSNEKLFF.

This clonotype was recorded a few times. The CDR3 DNA reads as TGTGCCAGCAGTTACGTCGGACGCGAGCAGTACTTC. This gives the protein CASSYVGREQYF. The V gene is TRBV6-2 or TRBV6-3, the J gene TRBJ2-7; D not certain. The V gene lost 2 bases and the J gene lost 6 bases, with 8 bases spanning the gap. The CDR3 contains 12 residues. Germline CDR1 is MNHEY and CDR2 is SVGEGT.

A few counts support this clonotype. V gene TRBV4-3 combines with J gene TRBJ1-3, with D unclear. The germline V and J ends were trimmed by 0 bases and 1 base, with 13 bases remaining between them. The CDR3 runs 17 residues. CDR1 LGHNA and CDR2 YSLEER come from the germline V gene. This CDR3 reads CASSQEWTSGSGNTIYF. Here the CDR3 DNA reads TGCGCCAGCAGCCAAGAATGGACCTCTGGATCTGGAAACACCATATATTTT.

Only a few counts were recorded for this clonotype. The junction differs from germline at one of its ends, possibly a read error. This chain joins TRBV5-1 and TRBJ2-1, with 7 nucleotides matching TRBD2. The V gene's germline CDR1 is SGHRS and CDR2 YFSETQ. This CDR3 has 14 amino acids. CDR3 residues: CANSFGAGDDEQFF. The CDR3 DNA follows: TGCGCCAACAGCTTTGGGGCGGGAGATGATGAGCAGTTCTTC.

The chain has TRBV12-3 or TRBV12-4 and TRBJ1-1; D is uncertain. This CDR3 comprises 11 residues. Trimming stripped 2 bases from V and 8 bases from J, with 6 bases between. The CDR3 loop reads CASSLMEEAFF. The CDR3, as DNA: TGTGCCAGCAGTTTAATGGAGGAAGCTTTCTTT.

The sample holds a few counts of this clonotype. This chain joins TRBV7-2 and TRBJ2-2; no clear D. Germline values: CDR1 SGHTA, CDR2 FQGNSA. This CDR3 contains 12 residues. The V end was cut by 5 bases, the J end by 5 bases, with 6 bases between. The CDR3 DNA reads as TGTGCCAGCAGCCCCCGTACCGGGGAGCTGTTTTTT. This sequence encodes CASSPRTGELFF.

The table lists this clonotype with a few counts. The CDR3 reads CASRGLAGVRTDTQYF. The CDR3 nucleotides are TGTGCCAGCAGGGGTCTAGCGGGAGTGCGTACAGATACGCAGTATTTT. The V and J genes are TRBV27 and TRBJ2-3, with 10 bases matching TRBD2. V was clipped by 6 bases and J by 3 bases; unmatched bases: 9. The CDR3 has 16 residues. Germline CDR1 is MNHEY and CDR2 is SMNVEV (reference sequence).

In this sample, this clonotype turned up a few times. The chain carries TRBV3-1 and TRBJ2-5; D is undetermined. The CDR3 spans 13 residues. Per germline, CDR1 LGHDT and CDR2 YNNKEL (reference sequence). Trimming stripped 1 base from V and 1 base from J, with 4 bases between. CDR3 protein: CASSQARQETQYF. DNA for the CDR3: TGTGCCAGCAGCCAAGCTCGCCAAGAGACCCAGTACTTC.

The chain employs TRBV9 and TRBJ1-2; D unresolved. This CDR3 comprises 14 residues. V gave up 0 bases and J gave up 3 bases, with 9 bases separating them. Germline CDR1 SGDLS, CDR2 YYNGEE. CDR3 sequence reads: CASSVGWADYGYTF. In DNA, the CDR3 is TGTGCCAGCAGCGTAGGCTGGGCGGACTATGGCTACACCTTC.

This clonotype was observed a few times. V and J are TRBV2 and TRBJ1-2; D gene unclear. This CDR3 is 12 amino acids long. CDR1 is SNHLY and CDR2 is FYNNEI in the germline V gene. V dropped 8 bases and J dropped 5 bases, with 12 bases sitting between them. CDR3 in amino acids: CASSAWPYGYTF. For the CDR3, the DNA is TGTGCCAGCTCAGCTTGGCCGTATGGCTACACCTTC.

A few counts support this clonotype. The J gene is TRBJ2-7, the V gene TRBV12-3 or TRBV12-4; 12 bases agree with TRBD2. The trim removed 1 base at V and 0 bases at J, leaving 13 bases unmatched. This CDR3 has 20 amino acids. The CDR3 DNA follows: TGTGCCAGCAGTTTAGGAAGGGGTGGGCTAGCGGGAGGGCCCTCCTACGAGCAGTACTTC. This codes for CASSLGRGGLAGGPSYEQYF.

This clonotype showed up just a few times. CDR3 coding DNA: TGCAGTGCTAGAGAATCCCGGGGGCGGGATTCACCCCTCCACTTT. Translated: CSARESRGRDSPLHF. The rearrangement uses TRBV20-1 and TRBJ1-6; perhaps TRBD1 as D (6 bases). The CDR3 has 15 amino acids. The germline V gene has CDR1 DFQATT and CDR2 SNEGSKA (reference sequence). Trimming removed 0 bases at V and 8 bases at J, with 14 bases between.

The chain recombines TRBV7-9 with TRBJ1-6; D possibly corresponds to TRBD1 (6 bases). This CDR3 contains 15 residues. The germline V gene has CDR1 SEHNR and CDR2 FQNEAQ (reference sequence). V shed 8 bases and J shed 9 bases, with 20 bases lying between them. CDR3: CASAGRLGGGSPLHF. The DNA for the CDR3 is TGTGCCAGCGCCGGAAGACTAGGGGGGGGTTCACCCCTCCACTTT.

The chain employs TRBV7-9 and TRBJ2-5; the match to TRBD2 covers 7 bases. Trimming at V came to 1 base and at J to 3 bases, leaving 14 bases not matched to a gene. Germline CDR1 is SEHNR and CDR2 is FQNEAQ (reference sequence). The length of the CDR3 is 18 residues. As DNA, the CDR3 is TGTGCCAGCAGCTTAGATGGGGGGGAGTATTGGAAGGAAGAGACCCAGTACTTC. Amino acids: CASSLDGGEYWKEETQYF.

The V gene is TRBV2, the J gene TRBJ2-1; 8 bases map to TRBD2. With V trimmed by 10 bases and J by 9 bases, 11 bases remained unmatched. There are 13 residues in the CDR3. The germline gives CDR1 SNHLY, CDR2 FYNNEI. The CDR3 here is CATHYGRGLEQFF. The CDR3 coding sequence is TGTGCCACCCATTACGGGAGGGGTCTTGAGCAGTTCTTC.

This clonotype was seen more than once but under ten times. The genes are TRBV6-1 and TRBJ2-3; 9 bases are shared with TRBD1. Germline V gene lookup returns CDR1 MNHNS and CDR2 SASEGT. The length of the CDR3 is 16 residues. V trimming: 5 bases; J trimming: 4 bases; junction bases outside the gene matches: 10. The chain's CDR3 is CASSSWTGAYADTQYF. In DNA form, the CDR3 reads TGTGCCAGCAGTAGCTGGACAGGGGCTTACGCAGATACGCAGTATTTT.

The V and J genes are TRBV7-9 and TRBJ2-3; D tentatively reads TRBD1 or TRBD2 (5 bases each). This CDR3 has 15 amino acids. In germline, CDR1 is SEHNR, CDR2 FQNEAQ (reference sequence). The V end was cut by 3 bases, the J end by 6 bases, with 16 bases between. The CDR3 sequence is CASSFMRDRVDTQYF. CDR3 nucleotides: TGTGCCAGCAGCTTTATGAGGGACCGCGTGGATACGCAGTATTTT.

This chain uses TRBV7-2 with TRBJ2-5, with a weak D call TRBD2 (6 bases). V was clipped by 3 bases and J by 4 bases, with 15 bases between them. Germline CDR1 and CDR2: SGHTA and FQGNSA. There are 15 residues in the CDR3. The DNA for the CDR3 is TGTGCCAGCAGCTTTGCCGCGGGAAAGGGAGAGACCCAGTACTTC. This encodes CASSFAAGKGETQYF.